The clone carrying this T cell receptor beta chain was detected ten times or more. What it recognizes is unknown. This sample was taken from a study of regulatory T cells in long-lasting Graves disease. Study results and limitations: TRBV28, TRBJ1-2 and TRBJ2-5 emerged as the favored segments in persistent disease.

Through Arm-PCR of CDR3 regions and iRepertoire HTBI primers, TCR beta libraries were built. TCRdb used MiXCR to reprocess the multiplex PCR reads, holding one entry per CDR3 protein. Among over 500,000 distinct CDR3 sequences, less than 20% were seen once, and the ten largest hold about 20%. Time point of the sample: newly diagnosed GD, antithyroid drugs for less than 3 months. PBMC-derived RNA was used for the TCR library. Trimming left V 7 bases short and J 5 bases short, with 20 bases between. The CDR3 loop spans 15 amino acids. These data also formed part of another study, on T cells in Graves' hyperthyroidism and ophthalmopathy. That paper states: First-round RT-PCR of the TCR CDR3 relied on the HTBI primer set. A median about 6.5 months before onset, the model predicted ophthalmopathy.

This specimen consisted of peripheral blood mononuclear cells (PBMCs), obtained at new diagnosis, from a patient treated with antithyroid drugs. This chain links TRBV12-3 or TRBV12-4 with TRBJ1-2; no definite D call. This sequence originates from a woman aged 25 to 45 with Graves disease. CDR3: CASTSVGSLRYGYTF. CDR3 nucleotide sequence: TGTGCCAGCACTTCCGTTGGTTCCTTACGGTATGGCTACACCTTC.